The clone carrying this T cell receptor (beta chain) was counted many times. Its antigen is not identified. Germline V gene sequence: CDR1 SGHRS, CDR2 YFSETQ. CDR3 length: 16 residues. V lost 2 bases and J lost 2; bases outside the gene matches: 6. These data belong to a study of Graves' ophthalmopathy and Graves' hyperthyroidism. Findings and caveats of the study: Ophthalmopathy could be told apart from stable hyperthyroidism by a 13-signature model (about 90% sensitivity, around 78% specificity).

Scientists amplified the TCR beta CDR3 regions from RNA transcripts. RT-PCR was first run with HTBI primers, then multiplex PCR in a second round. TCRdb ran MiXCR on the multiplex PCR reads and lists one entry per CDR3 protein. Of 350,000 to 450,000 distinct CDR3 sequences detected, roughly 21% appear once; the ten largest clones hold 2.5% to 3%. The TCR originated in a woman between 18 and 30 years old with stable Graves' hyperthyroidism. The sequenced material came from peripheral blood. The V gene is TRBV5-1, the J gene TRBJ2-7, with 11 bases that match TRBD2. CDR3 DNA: TGCGCCAGCAGCTTAACCGGGACTAGCGGAGCCTACGAGCAGTACTTC. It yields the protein CASSLTGTSGAYEQYF.